The T cell receptor beta chain described here comes from a study of blood T cell repertoires in COVID-19. The wider study: COVID-19 samples from acute and convalescent phases originated in the United States, Italy and Spain. T cells, B-cell-depleted T cells, or PBMCs provided the cDNA or gDNA that served as material.

Source study methods: Using reference gene primer amplification, nucleated cell counts were estimated. Sequencing used immunoSEQ multiplex PCR; TCRdb keeps in-frame clones, though not all of them. That table gives V, J and clone size, and the DNA gave D and trimming. The sample contains over 90,000 clones, roughly 84% of which appear only once. Germline lookup yields CDR1 SQVTM and CDR2 ANQGSEA. This CDR3 region has 13 residues. The ends lost 7 bases at V and 1 base at J; junction bases unmatched: 4. The receptor was derived from a human donor in a cohort sampled during active COVID-19. The V and J genes are TRBV29-1 and TRBJ1-1, with 9 bases that match TRBD1. Input material: peripheral blood. The CDR3 region is CSDRQGGNTEAFF. The CDR3 DNA follows: TGCAGCGATCGACAGGGGGGGAACACTGAAGCTTTCTTT.